A selection of T cell receptor beta chains follows, all from one sample in a study of early T cells in non-severe SARS-CoV-2 infection. TCRdb fed the 5' RACE reads into MiXCR, producing one record per CDR3 protein. The data show around 82,000 distinct CDR3 sequences, about 11% seen once. Sample: whole blood. The receptors here all came from an adult who was a healthcare worker with PCR-confirmed SARS-CoV-2 infection or an uninfected control (not recorded which). The CDR3 runs from the conserved cysteine through the conserved F or W. Size tells how often a clone was seen (once, few, many) or the class of an expanded clone, and some rows leave it out.

>TRBV10-3|-
CAIGMDRTSGANVLTF
>TRBV11-2|few
CASSPGQGATNEKLFF
>TRBV21-1|many
CASSKKPQGTAYEQYF
>TRBV5-1|-
CASSFGTYESEQYF
>TRBV7-2|many
CASIPGPPNTQYF
>TRBV7-9|few
CASSSNRVGPGTEAFF
>TRBV5-6|-
CASIPSRSSPNTGELFF
>TRBV9|-
CASSGTGTSPLHF
>TRBV19|few
CASSPGHSNQPQHF
>TRBV29-1|-
CSVRTGLTDTQYF
>TRBV27|many
CASSPRAGGVYEQYF
>TRBV5-1|many
CASRLEPDRVLEKLFF
>TRBV2|-
CASGLYRGSYEQYF
>TRBV18|many
CASSPGTVYSPLHF
>TRBV18|many
CASSPRMDTEAFF
>TRBV7-6|-
CASSLRARQGPTDTQYF
>TRBV14|few
CASSHKQGMGYGYTF
>TRBV4-2|many
CASSQPDRENTEAFF
>TRBV3-1|-
CASSPQAGSYGYTF
>TRBV20-1|-
CSARDLGTSGNTIYF
>TRBV27|few
CASSLSPLPYSPLHF